The 7 T cell receptor beta chains below all came from one sample that was sequenced in a study of blood T cell repertoires in COVID-19. The data were produced by immunoSEQ multiplex PCR, yet TCRdb's version contains in-frame clones alone and is incomplete. Among tens of thousands of clones, about nine tenths were seen once, and the ten largest hold roughly 13%. Sequencing was carried out using peripheral blood. Receptor source: a human donor in a cohort sampled during active COVID-19. The donor label of this sample is uncertain.

The chain has TRBV2 and TRBJ1-5; D may be TRBD1 (5 bases). Trimming shortened V by 2 bases and J by 3 bases, and 8 bases separated the two germline ends. Germline loops: CDR1 SNHLY, CDR2 FYNNEI. This CDR3 is 14 amino acids long. CDR3 sequence: CASSENRPNQPQHF. CDR3 nucleotides: TGTGCCAGCAGTGAAAACAGGCCCAATCAGCCCCAGCATTTT. The variable domain in full, with the rest retrieved from reference TRBV2 and TRBJ1-5, is EPEVTQTPSHQVTQMGQEVILRCVPISNHLYFYWYRQILGQKVEFLVSFYNNEISEKSEIFDDQFSVERPDGSNFTLKIRSTKLEDSAMYFCASSENRPNQPQHFGDGTRLSIL.

The V call is TRBV18, the J call TRBJ2-6, with 7 positions matching TRBD1. Germline lookup yields CDR1 KGHSH and CDR2 LQKENI. This CDR3 region has 17 residues. After removal of 3 bases from V and 2 bases from J, the junction contained 7 bases not matched to a gene. This chain's CDR3 is CASSPQQGSPGANVLTF. The CDR3 coding sequence is TGTGCCAGCTCACCTCAACAGGGGTCACCTGGGGCCAACGTCCTGACTTTC.

This clone was observed a single time. The V call is TRBV19, the J call TRBJ2-5, with D maybe TRBD2 (5 bases). The CDR3 is 13 amino acids. Germline V gene lookup returns CDR1 LNHDA and CDR2 SQIVND (reference sequence). V lost 4 bases and J lost 5, with 11 bases in between. DNA for the CDR3: TGTGCCAGTAGTACTCGGAGGAAGGAGACCCAGTACTTC. This sequence encodes CASSTRRKETQYF.

The V and J genes are TRBV2 and TRBJ1-5; no definite D call. The germline V and J ends were trimmed by 8 bases and 7 bases, with 9 bases remaining between them. CDR3 length equals 11 residues. CDR1 and CDR2 from the germline V gene are SNHLY and FYNNEI. This chain's CDR3 is CASGPRQPQHF. In DNA, the CDR3 is TGTGCCAGCGGTCCCCGGCAGCCCCAGCATTTT.

This clone was observed a single time. This chain connects TRBV7-2 to TRBJ1-1; 9 bases line up with TRBD1. Germline V gene sequence: CDR1 SGHTA, CDR2 FQGNSA. This CDR3 contains 15 residues. With 4 bases clipped from V and 5 bases from J, the junction kept 8 bases outside the gene matches. For the CDR3, the DNA is TGTGCCAGCAGCTCGCTACAGGGGGCGAGGACTGAAGCTTTCTTT. It is translated as CASSSLQGARTEAFF.

CDR3 coding DNA: TGTGCCACCAGTTCCAGCGGGGGGGCCATTCGAGTGCAGTACTTC. Its protein product is CATSSSGGAIRVQYF. The chain couples TRBV24-1 to TRBJ2-7, with 10 bases identical to TRBD2. CDR1 KGHDR and CDR2 SFDVKD come from the germline V gene. V lost 6 bases, J lost 9 bases, and 13 bases stayed unmatched. The CDR3 runs to 15 residues.

The genes are TRBV7-2 and TRBJ2-7; 10 bases are shared with TRBD1. The length of the CDR3 is 18 residues. V dropped 5 bases and J dropped 3; count of bases not matched to a gene: 16. Germline V gives CDR1 SGHTA, CDR2 FQGNSA. CDR3 residues: CASSRTGGVGSEHYEQYF. The CDR3 DNA is TGTGCCAGCAGCCGGACAGGGGGTGTCGGGAGCGAACACTACGAGCAGTACTTC.